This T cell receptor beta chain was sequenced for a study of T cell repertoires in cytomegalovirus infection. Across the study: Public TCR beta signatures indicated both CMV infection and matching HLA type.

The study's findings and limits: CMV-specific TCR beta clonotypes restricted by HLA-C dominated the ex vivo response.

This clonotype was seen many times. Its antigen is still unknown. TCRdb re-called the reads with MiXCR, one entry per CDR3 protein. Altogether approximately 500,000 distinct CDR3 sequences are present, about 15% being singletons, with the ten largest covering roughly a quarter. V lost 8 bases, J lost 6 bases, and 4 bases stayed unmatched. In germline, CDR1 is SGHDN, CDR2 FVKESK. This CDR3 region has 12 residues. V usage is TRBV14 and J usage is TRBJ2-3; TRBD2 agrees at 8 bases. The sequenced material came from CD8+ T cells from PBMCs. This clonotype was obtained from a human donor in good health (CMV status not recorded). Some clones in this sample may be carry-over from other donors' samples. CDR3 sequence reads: CASGRLADTQYF. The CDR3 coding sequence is TGTGCCAGCGGACGACTAGCGGATACGCAGTATTTT.